The TCR beta chain under discussion was sequenced for a study of graft-versus-host responses after intestinal transplantation. Study-wide background: Recipients uniformly received anti-thymocyte globulin induction, followed by tacrolimus and steroids for 2 to 4 years. Notes on the study in general: Recipient marrow held GvH clones, some first seen in ileum or blood.

Stimulators, 200,000 irradiated and violet-dye-labeled cells, were plated with 200,000 CFSE-labeled responder cells. The responders that had proliferated, CFSE-low CD3+CD4+ and CD3+CD8+ cells, were sorted after the reaction. The protocol was immunoSEQ multiplex PCR, while the TCRdb copy is restricted to in-frame clones and leaves out a portion. The sample lists thousands of clones; roughly 30% were seen once. This clone is medium-sized by share. The source was alloreactive CD8+ T cells from a mixed lymphocyte reaction culture, collected before transplantation. The subset here: CFSE-low proliferating T cells sorted from roughly 6-day pre-transplant mixed lymphocyte reaction (GvH or HvG direction). The sequence was collected from a human patient who was an organ donor for intestinal transplantation.

The CDR3, as DNA: TGTGCCACCAGCAATTACCCCCGGGGCACAGATACGCAGTATTTT. Its protein is CATSNYPRGTDTQYF. V usage is TRBV15 and J usage is TRBJ2-3; D gene ambiguous. The V end lost 4 bases, the J end lost 1 base, and 12 bases lay between the germline ends. The CDR3 sequence is 15 residues long. In germline, CDR1 is LNHNV, CDR2 YYDKDF (reference sequence).